This T cell receptor (beta chain) was captured in a study of cytomegalovirus exposure and HLA in healthy donors. Findings and limits, study-wide: TRBV6-2, TRBV6-3 and other indistinguishable V segments were excluded. Analysis performed later showed TCR beta chains linked to HLA being more clonally expanded than equally common others. TCR beta sequences numbering 16,951 were associated with HLA alleles at 0.05 false discovery rate in a later analysis.

The germline V gene has CDR1 SEHNR and CDR2 FQNEAQ (reference sequence). V gave up 5 bases and J gave up 5 bases; unmatched junction bases: 3. The length of the CDR3 is 14 residues. Note on this clone: Its matching antigen is unknown.

Those who donated were healthy bone marrow donors. The PCR had 60 Vbeta and 13 Jbeta primers. Libraries were prepared by immunoSEQ multiplex PCR; TCRdb keeps only in-frame clonotypes and omits some of them. The sample contains 99,000 or so clones, approximately 80% of which appear only once. V is TRBV7-9 and J is TRBJ1-6; 7 bases fit TRBD1. Sequencing used PBMCs. The sequence derives from a woman younger than 35 in good health and CMV-seropositive. In DNA form, the CDR3 reads TGTGCCAGCAGCCGGGACAGCAATAATTCACCCCTCCACTTT. The encoded protein is CASSRDSNNSPLHF.